One sample yielded the 32 T cell receptor beta chains listed below, sequenced in a study of vaccination effects on CD4 cells after COVID-19. These TCRs' antigens remain unknown. With roughly 10 days of culture completed, CD4+ T cells were isolated. TCRdb's copy holds only in-frame clones and misses some; the assay was immunoSEQ multiplex PCR. The sample yields around 40,000 clones, approximately 71% seen once. The specimen was CD4+ T cells from PBMCs cultured without peptide, collected before COVID-19 vaccination. All receptors come from a human donor who received a COVID-19 vaccine.

The CDR3 loop reads CSASPGTSGSTGELFF. CDR3 in DNA: TGCAGTGCTAGTCCCGGGACTAGCGGGAGTACCGGGGAGCTGTTTTTT. V is TRBV20-1 and J is TRBJ2-2; 14 nucleotides line up with TRBD2. Germline CDR1 DFQATT, CDR2 SNEGSKA (reference sequence). V lost 3 bases and J lost 5; bases outside the gene matches: 5. The CDR3 length is 16 residues.

The CDR3 DNA reads TGTGCCAGCAGCTTCACCGCTACTAGCGGGACAGATACGCAGTATTTT. Protein sequence: CASSFTATSGTDTQYF. This chain connects TRBV6-4 to TRBJ2-3; 9 bases line up with TRBD2. This CDR3 is 16 amino acids long. V shed 6 bases, J shed 3 bases, and the junction held 10 bases outside the gene matches. Germline V gives CDR1 MRHNA, CDR2 SNTAGT.

This clone was counted between two and nine times. The J gene is TRBJ1-6, the V gene TRBV10-1; TRBD1 is a possible D gene (5 bases). Trimming shortened V by 6 bases and J by 7 bases, and 10 bases separated the two germline ends. Germline values: CDR1 WNHNN, CDR2 SYGVQD (reference sequence). CDR3 length: 13 residues. The CDR3 DNA reads as TGCGCCAGCAGCCAATACAGGAATTCACCCCTCCACTTT. Its protein is CASSQYRNSPLHF.

The J gene is TRBJ2-7, the V gene TRBV7-2, with 9 bases identical to TRBD1. The CDR3 consists of 15 residues. CDR1 SGHTA and CDR2 FQGNSA come from the germline V gene. The junction had 8 bases not matched to a gene; V was cut back by 5 bases and J by 3 bases. The CDR3 nucleotides read TGTGCCAGCAGCACGCAACAGGGGGCTGGCTACGAGCAGTACTTC. This codes for CASSTQQGAGYEQYF.

This chain links TRBV6-5 with TRBJ1-2, with D possibly TRBD1 on 6 matching bases. The CDR3 length is 15 residues. Trimming took off 6 bases at V and 4 bases at J, with 18 bases between the two ends. Germline loops: CDR1 MNHEY, CDR2 SVGAGI. The CDR3 nucleotides are TGTGCCAGCAGGGGGGCGGAGGGGCGCGGCTATGGCTACACCTTC. It codes for CASRGAEGRGYGYTF.

The V and J genes are TRBV6-5 and TRBJ1-5; 9 nucleotides agree with TRBD1. This CDR3 is 15 amino acids long. The V segment lost 6 bases and the J segment 9 bases; nucleotides outside the gene matches: 12. Germline V gene sequence: CDR1 MNHEY, CDR2 SVGAGI. The CDR3 loop is CASSRKQGATLPQHF. The DNA of the CDR3 is TGTGCCAGCAGCCGAAAACAGGGGGCGACTTTGCCCCAGCATTTT.

The chain links TRBV7-2 to TRBJ2-1; 9 positions match TRBD2. The germline gives CDR1 SGHTA, CDR2 FQGNSA. CDR3 length: 15 amino acids. Losses at the gene ends were 5 bases for V and 3 bases for J; bases not matched to a gene: 5. CDR3 protein: CASSRSGSNYNEQFF. The CDR3 DNA is TGTGCCAGCAGCCGTAGCGGGAGCAACTACAATGAGCAGTTCTTC. Looking up the rest from reference TRBV7-2 and TRBJ2-1 gives the full variable domain: GAGVSQSPSNKVTEKGKDVELRCDPISGHTALYWYRQSLGQGLEFLIYFQGNSAPDKSGLPSDRFSAERTGGSVSTLTIQRTQQEDSAVYLCASSRSGSNYNEQFFGPGTRLTVL.

The J gene is TRBJ2-1, the V gene TRBV5-1; 8 nucleotides line up with TRBD1. CDR3 length equals 14 residues. With V trimmed by 3 bases and J by 7 bases, 6 bases remained unmatched. The germline CDR1 and CDR2 sequences are SGHRS and YFSETQ. CDR3 sequence (DNA): TGCGCCAGCAGCTCTTCCGACAGGGGTAATGAGCAGTTCTTC. Translating gives CASSSSDRGNEQFF.

This chain connects TRBV5-6 to TRBJ2-1; D uncertain. Per the germline V gene, CDR1 is SGHDT and CDR2 is YYEEEE. V gave up 0 bases and J gave up 5 bases, with 12 bases separating them. The CDR3 length is 15 residues. The CDR3 DNA is TGTGCCAGCAGCTTGGCCCCCGAAGATAACAATGAGCAGTTCTTC. Amino acids: CASSLAPEDNNEQFF.

This rearrangement joins TRBV6-5 to TRBJ2-2, with TRBD2 identical over 7 bases. V lost 0 bases to trimming and J lost 3 bases; unmatched junction nucleotides: 4. This CDR3 spans 16 amino acids. Germline loops: CDR1 MNHEY, CDR2 SVGAGI. The DNA for the CDR3 is TGTGCCAGCAGTTACTCTTCTAGCGGACACACCGGGGAGCTGTTTTTT. This translates into CASSYSSSGHTGELFF.

The rearrangement uses TRBV19 and TRBJ1-5, with D unresolved. Germline assignment: CDR1 LNHDA and CDR2 SQIVND (reference sequence). The CDR3 runs to 16 residues. V lost 6 bases and J lost 0, with 15 bases in between. The CDR3 protein is CASSTRSIDSNQPQHF. The CDR3 region has the DNA TGTGCCAGTAGCACCCGCAGCATAGATAGCAATCAGCCCCAGCATTTT.

The J gene is TRBJ1-2, the V gene TRBV10-1, with 10 bases matching TRBD1. The J segment lost 6 bases and the V segment lost 2 bases, leaving 6 bases of the junction unmatched. CDR3 length: 15 residues. Germline CDR1 is WNHNN and CDR2 is SYGVQD (reference sequence). The CDR3 DNA follows: TGCGCCAGCAGTGAGCAAGGGACAGGGGTCGATGGCTACACCTTC. It yields the protein CASSEQGTGVDGYTF.

The chain carries TRBV19 and TRBJ2-7; maybe TRBD1 (6 bases). Germline CDR1 and CDR2: LNHDA and SQIVND (reference sequence). Between the trimmed V and J ends, which lost 5 bases and 3 bases, there was a span of 14 bases. The CDR3 is made up of 14 amino acids. The CDR3 sequence is CASSGAGEHYEQYF. CDR3 sequence (DNA): TGTGCCAGTAGTGGGGCAGGGGAACACTACGAGCAGTACTTC.

The chain links TRBV6-5 to TRBJ2-6; TRBD2 is a possible D gene (6 bases). In germline, CDR1 is MNHEY, CDR2 SVGAGI. This CDR3 region has 15 residues. V was clipped by 5 bases and J by 3 bases, with 11 bases between them. The CDR3: CASSQGGDGANVLTF. CDR3 DNA sequence: TGTGCCAGCAGTCAGGGCGGGGATGGGGCCAACGTCCTGACTTTC.

This clone was detected only a few times. V is TRBV3-1 (or the pseudogene TRBV3-2) and J is TRBJ2-1, with 7 bases matching TRBD2. There are 13 residues in the CDR3. The V gene's germline CDR1 is LGHDT and CDR2 YNNKEL (reference sequence). With V trimmed by 8 bases and J by 4 bases, 5 bases remained unmatched. CDR3 loop: CASGRATYNEQFF. The CDR3 nucleotides are TGTGCCAGCGGGAGGGCCACGTACAATGAGCAGTTCTTC.

The chain recombines TRBV5-1 with TRBJ2-3; possible D gene TRBD2, 6 bases. The V end was cut by 3 bases, the J end by 11 bases, with 16 bases between. The CDR3 is 13 amino acids. The V gene's germline CDR1 is SGHRS and CDR2 YFSETQ. The CDR3 region has the DNA TGCGCCAGCAGCTCCCAACGGGGGTGGGAGCAGTATTTT. Protein product: CASSSQRGWEQYF.

V gene TRBV5-1 combines with J gene TRBJ2-3; 8 nucleotides match TRBD2. V lost 1 base and J lost 6; bases outside the gene matches: 7. CDR1 is SGHRS, CDR2 YFSETQ, per germline. This CDR3 has 15 residues. In nucleotides, the CDR3 is TGCGCCAGCAGCTTGCGGGCGGGGGGACCCGATACGCAGTATTTT. Translating gives CASSLRAGGPDTQYF.

This clone was recorded a few times. This rearrangement joins TRBV5-1 to TRBJ1-3; D is possibly TRBD1 (6 bases). Germline-derived CDR1 and CDR2 are SGHRS and YFSETQ. Deletions cut 0 bases from V and 15 bases from J, with 13 bases between. The CDR3 consists of 12 residues. Here the CDR3 DNA reads TGCGCCAGCAGCTTGGCCGCCGCGGGGGCATATTTT. It is translated as CASSLAAAGAYF.

The chain combines TRBV2 with TRBJ1-1, with D unclear. Trimming left V 6 bases short and J 1 base short, with 9 bases between. The germline CDR1 and CDR2 sequences are SNHLY and FYNNEI. This CDR3 has 13 residues. CDR3 region: CASSSQQNTEAFF. CDR3 DNA sequence: TGTGCCAGCAGCTCACAGCAGAACACTGAAGCTTTCTTT.

This clone was observed a few times. This chain's CDR3 is CASSPFQGSSYNSPLHF. CDR3 DNA: TGTGCCAGCTCACCATTCCAGGGCAGCTCCTATAATTCACCCCTCCACTTT. V and J are TRBV18 and TRBJ1-6, with D perhaps TRBD1 (5 bases). Between the trimmed V and J ends, which lost 2 bases and 0 bases, there was a span of 11 bases. Germline V gene lookup returns CDR1 KGHSH and CDR2 LQKENI. The CDR3 consists of 17 residues.

The chain is built from TRBV5-1 and TRBJ2-6; tentatively, D is TRBD1 (5 bases). This CDR3 is built from 14 residues. Germline CDR1 is SGHRS and CDR2 is YFSETQ. V was cut by 10 bases and J by 2 bases, with 13 bases left in between. The CDR3 region is CADPDSPGANVLTF. The CDR3, as DNA: TGCGCCGACCCAGACAGCCCTGGGGCCAACGTCCTGACTTTC.

The V gene is TRBV10-3, the J gene TRBJ2-3, with 8 bases lining up with TRBD2. Trimming at V came to 7 bases and at J to 4 bases, leaving 7 bases not matched to a gene. CDR3 length equals 14 residues. Looked up from germline, CDR1 is ENHRY and CDR2 is SYGVKD. DNA for the CDR3: TGTGCCATCATGCAGCGGGAGTTTGCAGATACGCAGTATTTT. Protein sequence: CAIMQREFADTQYF.

The rearrangement links TRBV6-2 or TRBV6-3 to TRBJ2-3; 8 bases are a match to TRBD2. Germline values: CDR1 MNHEY, CDR2 SVGEGT. With 3 bases clipped from V and 4 bases from J, the junction kept 6 bases outside the gene matches. CDR3 length: 15 amino acids. This CDR3 reads CASSYSGGASDTQYF. CDR3 DNA sequence: TGTGCCAGCAGTTATTCCGGGGGGGCGTCAGATACGCAGTATTTT.

This clone was seen more than once but under ten times. This chain connects TRBV7-9 to TRBJ1-1; D is unclear. The CDR3 runs to 15 residues. Germline lookup yields CDR1 SEHNR and CDR2 FQNEAQ (reference sequence). Trimming took off 2 bases at V and 8 bases at J, with 18 bases between the two ends. CDR3 residues: CASSLSPLIPLEAFF. CDR3 sequence (DNA): TGTGCCAGCAGCTTATCGCCACTCATTCCACTCGAAGCTTTCTTT.

This clone was recorded once. This chain connects TRBV5-1 to TRBJ1-2; a weak D match, TRBD1 (5 bases). The CDR3 totals 13 residues. The V gene's germline CDR1 is SGHRS and CDR2 YFSETQ. V was pared by 2 bases and J by 8 bases, with 13 bases between. The CDR3 region is CASSFGVGAGYTF. For the CDR3, the DNA is TGCGCCAGCAGCTTTGGGGTAGGGGCCGGCTACACCTTC.

The rearrangement uses TRBV9 and TRBJ2-7, with TRBD2 matching over 13 bases. In germline, CDR1 is SGDLS, CDR2 YYNGEE. This CDR3 has 15 amino acids. V dropped 0 bases and J dropped 5; count of bases not matched to a gene: 2. CDR3 region: CASSVETSGRHEQYF. The CDR3 bases are TGTGCCAGCAGCGTAGAGACTAGCGGGAGGCACGAGCAGTACTTC. Using reference TRBV9 and TRBJ2-7 for the parts outside the CDR3, the full variable domain is DSGVTQTPKHLITATGQRVTLRCSPRSGDLSVYWYQQSLDQGLQFLIQYYNGEERAKGNILERFSAQQFPDLHSELNLSSLELGDSALYFCASSVETSGRHEQYFGPGTRLTVT.

The chain combines TRBV5-4 with TRBJ2-3; weak D call: TRBD1 (5 bases). Germline V gene data show CDR1 as SGHNT and CDR2 as YYREEE (reference sequence). The CDR3 has 16 residues. The V end was cut by 3 bases, the J end by 0 bases, with 14 bases between. The CDR3 loop is CASSSPTDPSTDTQYF. CDR3 coding DNA: TGTGCCAGCAGCTCGCCGACAGACCCTAGCACAGATACGCAGTATTTT. Filled out from reference TRBV5-4 and TRBJ2-3, the complete variable domain reads ETGVTQSPTHLIKTRGQQVTLRCSSQSGHNTVSWYQQALGQGPQFIFQYYREEENGRGNFPPRFSGLQFPNYSSELNVNALELDDSALYLCASSSPTDPSTDTQYFGPGTRLTVL.

CDR3 bases: TGTGCCAGCAGCTTAGTCGGGGCGGGATCGCTCACAGATACGCAGTATTTT. Residues: CASSLVGAGSLTDTQYF. The chain employs TRBV11-2 and TRBJ2-3; a possible D gene is TRBD2 (6 bases). With 1 base removed from V and 2 bases from J, the gap between germline ends came to 16 bases. CDR3 length: 17 residues. Germline lookup yields CDR1 SGHAT and CDR2 FQNNGV.

This chain uses TRBV10-3 with TRBJ2-7; TRBD2 agrees at 9 bases. CDR1 is ENHRY and CDR2 is SYGVKD in the germline V gene. J gave up 2 bases and V 5 bases, and 13 bases lay outside the gene matches. There are 17 residues in the CDR3. The CDR3, as DNA: TGTGCCATCAGTTCTGTGCAGGGAGCGGGAGGAACCTACGAGCAGTACTTC. Translated: CAISSVQGAGGTYEQYF.

The rearrangement uses TRBV5-1 and TRBJ2-7, with D maybe TRBD1 (7 bases). This CDR3 contains 14 residues. Looked up from germline, CDR1 is SGHRS and CDR2 is YFSETQ. The ends were cut back, 1 base at V and 5 bases at J, with 13 bases in the middle. For the CDR3, the DNA is TGCGCCAGCAGCTTGCAGGGGGGAATGGACGAGCAGTACTTC. The encoded protein is CASSLQGGMDEQYF.

V gene TRBV11-2 combines with J gene TRBJ1-1; possible D gene TRBD1, 5 bases. The CDR3 has 13 amino acids. Germline-derived CDR1 and CDR2 are SGHAT and FQNNGV. The V gene lost 0 bases and the J gene lost 8 bases, with 10 bases spanning the gap. The DNA for the CDR3 is TGTGCCAGCAGCTTAGACAGGGACCTCGAAGCTTTCTTT. Translating gives CASSLDRDLEAFF.

This sequence joins TRBV18 and TRBJ1-1, with D hard to call. The CDR3 extends over 12 amino acids. Germline V gene sequence: CDR1 KGHSH, CDR2 LQKENI. The ends were cut back, 2 bases at V and 11 bases at J, with 12 bases in the middle. The CDR3 sequence: CASSPSEGYAFF. The CDR3 bases are TGTGCCAGCTCACCATCGGAGGGTTATGCTTTCTTT. The full variable domain, rest sourced from reference TRBV18 and TRBJ1-1, is NAGVMQNPRHLVRRRGQEARLRCSPMKGHSHVYWYRQLPEEGLKFMVYLQKENIIDESGMPKERFSAEFPKEGPSILRIQQVVRGDSAAYFCASSPSEGYAFFGQGTRLTVV.